This T cell receptor (beta chain) was obtained from a study of blood T cell repertoires in COVID-19 (dated by TCRdb to the early 2020s). A note on the overall study: Samples covering the acute and convalescent phases of COVID-19 were provided by collaborators in the United States, Italy and Spain. The prospective study material was composed of cDNA or gDNA derived from T cells, B-cell-depleted T cells, or PBMCs. Deeply sampled blood TCRbeta repertoires from subjects exposed to, actively infected with, or recovered from COVID-19 were included in the dataset. The repertoires were released in a freely available public database intended as a resource for research on the immune response to SARS-CoV-2. The samples were drawn from the first 160 participants of the ongoing ImmuneRACE study and from under 1,500 subjects provided by 6 global collaborators. Nearly every sample came with metadata listing a de-identified subject ID, COVID-19 status, age in years and sex. Where available, HLA class I and class II types were obtained from metadata supplied by the sample provider rather than from assay-based typing.

The collaborating institutions used their own protocols to collect whole blood in K2EDTA tubes. Collaborator samples were shipped for TCRbeta analysis as frozen whole blood, isolated PBMCs, or DNA extracted from either sample type. A remark on this clone: Its antigen is currently not known. It has no much larger one-base neighbor in the sample; base qualities were not kept.

TCRbeta CDR3 regions were amplified from genomic DNA by means of the immunoSEQ Assay, a bias-controlled multiplex PCR. As for the authors' bioinformatics: Within the assay, amplification of reference gene primers was used to estimate how many nucleated cells each sample contained. To quantify the absolute abundance of each unique TCRbeta CDR3 rearrangement, sequence reads were collapsed and filtered. For each sample, productive Simpson clonality was calculated as the square root of Simpson's diversity index across productive rearrangements. In TCRdb, the immuneACCESS table is reduced to in-frame sequences with V and J assigned. These tables do not hold every clone; where another copy was compared, an unresolved V gene accounts for under half, and the others remain unexplained. The V and J calls and clone size were taken over from that table, and D and trimming were inferred from the DNA. This sample has 150,000 to 200,000 clones in its table, and 70% to 90% of those were observed once. The ten top clones hold about 7% of the sample.

The full study reports these points: The amount of clinical and demographic metadata varied by source and participant and was provided uncurated.

The source of this sequence is a woman older than 75 in a cohort sampled during active or convalescent COVID-19. Sequencing was done on a sample of peripheral blood.

The CDR3 corresponds to CASSDFPTSGGELFF. The DNA sequence is TGTGCCAGCAGTGACTTCCCGACTAGCGGCGGGGAGCTGTTTTTT. The rearranged chain carries TRBV2 and TRBJ2-2, with TRBD2 matching 9 junction bases. From the cysteine up to the phenylalanine, the CDR3 has a length of 15 residues. The entry retains the CDR3 DNA only, 45 bases that are in frame from base 1. CDR1 is given as SNHLY and CDR2 as FYNNEI, both from the germline V gene. V loses 3 bases at its end and J loses 7 bases; junction bases beyond the gene matches: 6.